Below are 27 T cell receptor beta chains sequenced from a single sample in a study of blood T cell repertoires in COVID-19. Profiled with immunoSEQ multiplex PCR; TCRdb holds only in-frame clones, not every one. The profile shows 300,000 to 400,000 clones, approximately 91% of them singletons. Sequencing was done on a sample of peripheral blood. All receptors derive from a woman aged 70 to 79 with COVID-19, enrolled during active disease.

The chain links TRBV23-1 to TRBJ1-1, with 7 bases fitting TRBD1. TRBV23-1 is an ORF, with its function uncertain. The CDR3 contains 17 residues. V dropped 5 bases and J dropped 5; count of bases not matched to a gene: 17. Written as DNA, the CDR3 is TGCGCCAGCAGTAGCTACCGACAGGGAAAACTAGAGACTGAAGCTTTCTTT. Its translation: CASSSYRQGKLETEAFF.

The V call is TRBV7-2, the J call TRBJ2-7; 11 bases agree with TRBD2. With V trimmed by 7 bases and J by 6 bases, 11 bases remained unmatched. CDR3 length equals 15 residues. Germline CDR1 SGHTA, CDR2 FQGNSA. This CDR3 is CASKPLGSGGVEQYF. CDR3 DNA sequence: TGTGCCAGCAAACCCCTTGGTAGCGGGGGGGTCGAGCAGTACTTC.

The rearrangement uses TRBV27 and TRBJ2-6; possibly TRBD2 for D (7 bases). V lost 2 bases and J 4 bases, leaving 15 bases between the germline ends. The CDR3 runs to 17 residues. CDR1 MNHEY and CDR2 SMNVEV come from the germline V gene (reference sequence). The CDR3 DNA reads TGTGCCAGCAGTTTAAGGGGGGGGGCCTCAGGGGCCAACGTCCTGACTTTC. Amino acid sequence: CASSLRGGASGANVLTF.

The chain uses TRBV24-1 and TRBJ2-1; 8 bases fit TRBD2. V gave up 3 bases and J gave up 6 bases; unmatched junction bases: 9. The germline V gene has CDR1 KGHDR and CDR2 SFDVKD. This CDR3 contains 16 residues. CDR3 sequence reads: CATSDRSGGFFNEQFF. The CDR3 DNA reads TGTGCCACCAGTGATCGGAGCGGGGGATTTTTCAATGAGCAGTTCTTC.

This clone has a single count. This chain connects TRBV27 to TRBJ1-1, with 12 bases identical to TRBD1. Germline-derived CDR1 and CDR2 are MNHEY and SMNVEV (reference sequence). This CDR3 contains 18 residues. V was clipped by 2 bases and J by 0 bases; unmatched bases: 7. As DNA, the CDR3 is TGTGCCAGCAGTTTAAACCCGGGACAGGGGGCCGTGAACACTGAAGCTTTCTTT. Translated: CASSLNPGQGAVNTEAFF.

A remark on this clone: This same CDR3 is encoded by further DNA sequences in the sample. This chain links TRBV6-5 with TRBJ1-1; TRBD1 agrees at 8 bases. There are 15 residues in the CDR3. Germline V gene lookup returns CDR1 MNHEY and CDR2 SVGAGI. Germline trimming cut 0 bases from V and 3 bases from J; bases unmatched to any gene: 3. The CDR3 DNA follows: TGTGCCAGCAGTTACTCGGACAGGGTAGACACTGAAGCTTTCTTT. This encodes CASSYSDRVDTEAFF.

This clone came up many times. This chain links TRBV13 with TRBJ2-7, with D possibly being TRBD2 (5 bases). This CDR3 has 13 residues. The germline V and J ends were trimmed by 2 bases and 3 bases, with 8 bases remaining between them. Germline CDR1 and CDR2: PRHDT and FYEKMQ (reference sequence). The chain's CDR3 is CASSLRGNYEQYF. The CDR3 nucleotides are TGTGCCAGCAGCTTACGGGGTAACTACGAGCAGTACTTC.

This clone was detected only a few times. The CDR3 nucleotides are TGTGCCAGCAGTTACTCGGGGACAGCCTATGAAGCTTTCTTT. This codes for CASSYSGTAYEAFF. The J gene is TRBJ1-1, the V gene TRBV6-5, with 7 positions matching TRBD1. J lost 7 bases, V lost 0 bases, and 5 bases had no gene match. In germline, CDR1 is MNHEY, CDR2 SVGAGI. CDR3 size: 14 residues.

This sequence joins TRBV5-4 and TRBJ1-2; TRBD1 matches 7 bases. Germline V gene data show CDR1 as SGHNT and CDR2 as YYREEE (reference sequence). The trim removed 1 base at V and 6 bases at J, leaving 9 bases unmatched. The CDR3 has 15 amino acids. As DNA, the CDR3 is TGTGCCAGCAGCTTGATACAGGGGAGTGGGGATGGCTACACCTTC. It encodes CASSLIQGSGDGYTF.

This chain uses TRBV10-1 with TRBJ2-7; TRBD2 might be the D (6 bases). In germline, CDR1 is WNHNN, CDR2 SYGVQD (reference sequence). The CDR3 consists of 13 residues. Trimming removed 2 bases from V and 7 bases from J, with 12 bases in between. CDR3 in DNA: TGCGCCAGCAGTGAGGTGGTAGCGGATGAGCAGTACTTC. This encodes CASSEVVADEQYF.

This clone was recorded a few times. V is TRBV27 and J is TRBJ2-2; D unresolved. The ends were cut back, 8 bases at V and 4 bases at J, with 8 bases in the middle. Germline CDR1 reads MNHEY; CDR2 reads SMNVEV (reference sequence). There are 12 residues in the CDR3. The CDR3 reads CASARGTGELFF. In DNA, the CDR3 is TGTGCCAGCGCCCGCGGCACCGGGGAGCTGTTTTTT.

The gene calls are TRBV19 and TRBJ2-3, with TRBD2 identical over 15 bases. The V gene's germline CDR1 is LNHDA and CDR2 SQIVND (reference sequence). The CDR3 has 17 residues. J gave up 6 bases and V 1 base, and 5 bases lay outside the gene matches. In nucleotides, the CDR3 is TGTGCCAGTAGTATAGGTGGACTAGCGGGGGGGCGGGATACGCAGTATTTT. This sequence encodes CASSIGGLAGGRDTQYF.

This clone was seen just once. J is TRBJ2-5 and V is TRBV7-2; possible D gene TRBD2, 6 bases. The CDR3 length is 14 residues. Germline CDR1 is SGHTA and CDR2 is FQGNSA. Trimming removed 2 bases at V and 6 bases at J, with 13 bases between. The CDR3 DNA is TGTGCCAGCAGCTTATTGATGCGGGGACAGACCCAGTACTTC. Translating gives CASSLLMRGQTQYF.

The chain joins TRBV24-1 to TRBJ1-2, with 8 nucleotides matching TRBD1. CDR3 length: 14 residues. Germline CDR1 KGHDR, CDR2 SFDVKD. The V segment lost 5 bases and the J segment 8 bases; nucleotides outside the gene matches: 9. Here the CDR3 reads CATSAEDRAEGYTF. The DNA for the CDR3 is TGTGCCACCAGTGCCGAGGACAGGGCAGAAGGCTACACCTTC.

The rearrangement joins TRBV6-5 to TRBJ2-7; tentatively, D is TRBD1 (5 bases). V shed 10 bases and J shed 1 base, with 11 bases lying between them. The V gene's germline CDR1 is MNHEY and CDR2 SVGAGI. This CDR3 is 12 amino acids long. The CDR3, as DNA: TGTGCCATAGGGGCGAGGTCCTACGAGCAGTACTTC. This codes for CAIGARSYEQYF.

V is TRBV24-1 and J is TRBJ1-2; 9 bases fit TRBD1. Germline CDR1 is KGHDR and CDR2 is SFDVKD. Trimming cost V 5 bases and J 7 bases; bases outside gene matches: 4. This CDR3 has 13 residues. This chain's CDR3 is CATSGTGVGGYTF. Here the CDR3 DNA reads TGTGCCACCAGTGGGACAGGGGTGGGTGGCTACACCTTC.

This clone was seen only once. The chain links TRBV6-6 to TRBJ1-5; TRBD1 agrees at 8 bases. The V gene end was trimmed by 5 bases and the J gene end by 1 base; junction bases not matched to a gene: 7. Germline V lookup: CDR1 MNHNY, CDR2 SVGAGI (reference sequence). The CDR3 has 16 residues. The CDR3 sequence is CASSPETGVSNQPQHF. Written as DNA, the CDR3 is TGTGCCAGCAGTCCAGAGACAGGGGTAAGCAATCAGCCCCAGCATTTT.

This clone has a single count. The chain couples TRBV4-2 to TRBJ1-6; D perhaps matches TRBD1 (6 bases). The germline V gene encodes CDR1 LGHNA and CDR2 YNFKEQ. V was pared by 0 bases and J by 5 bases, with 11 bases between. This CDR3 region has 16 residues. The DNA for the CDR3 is TGTGCCAGCAGCCAAGAAGGCCAGGGGCATAATTCACCCCTCCACTTT. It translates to CASSQEGQGHNSPLHF.

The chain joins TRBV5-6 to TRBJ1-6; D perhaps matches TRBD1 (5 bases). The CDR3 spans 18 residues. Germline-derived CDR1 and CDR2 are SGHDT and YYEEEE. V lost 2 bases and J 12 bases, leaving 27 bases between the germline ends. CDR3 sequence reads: CASSLSNLGGKGQGPLHF. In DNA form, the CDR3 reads TGTGCCAGCAGCTTATCGAATTTAGGTGGGAAGGGGCAGGGACCCCTCCACTTT.

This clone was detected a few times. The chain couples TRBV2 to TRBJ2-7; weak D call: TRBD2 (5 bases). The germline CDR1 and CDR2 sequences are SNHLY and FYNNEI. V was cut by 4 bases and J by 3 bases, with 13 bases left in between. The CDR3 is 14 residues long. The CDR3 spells CASSVSGSIYEQYF. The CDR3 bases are TGTGCCAGCAGTGTCAGCGGATCGATCTACGAGCAGTACTTC.

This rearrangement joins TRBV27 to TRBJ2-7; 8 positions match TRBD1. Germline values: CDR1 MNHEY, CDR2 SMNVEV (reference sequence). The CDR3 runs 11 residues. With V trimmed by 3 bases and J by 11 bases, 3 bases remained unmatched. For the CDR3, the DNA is TGTGCCAGCAGTTTCCTGGGACAGGAGTACTTC. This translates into CASSFLGQEYF.

This CDR3 is CASSPPGGWNEQFF. The CDR3 DNA reads TGTGCCAGCAGTCCCCCGGGAGGGTGGAATGAGCAGTTCTTC. The V call is TRBV28, the J call TRBJ2-1, with 8 bases lining up with TRBD2. The CDR3 runs to 14 residues. The germline V gene has CDR1 MDHEN and CDR2 SYDVKM. Trimming at V came to 5 bases and at J to 7 bases, leaving 7 bases not matched to a gene.

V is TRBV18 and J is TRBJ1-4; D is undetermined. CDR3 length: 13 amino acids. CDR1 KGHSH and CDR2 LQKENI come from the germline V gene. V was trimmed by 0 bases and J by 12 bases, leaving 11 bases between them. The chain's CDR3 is CASSPPGGRELFF. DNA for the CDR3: TGTGCCAGCTCACCACCGGGAGGGCGGGAACTGTTTTTT.

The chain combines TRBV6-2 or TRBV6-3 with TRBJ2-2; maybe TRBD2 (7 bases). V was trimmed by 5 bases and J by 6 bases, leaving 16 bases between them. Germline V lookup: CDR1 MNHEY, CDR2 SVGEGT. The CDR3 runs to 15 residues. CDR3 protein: CASSLPGRGAGELFF. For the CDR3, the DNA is TGTGCCAGCAGTCTCCCAGGGAGGGGGGCCGGGGAGCTGTTTTTT.

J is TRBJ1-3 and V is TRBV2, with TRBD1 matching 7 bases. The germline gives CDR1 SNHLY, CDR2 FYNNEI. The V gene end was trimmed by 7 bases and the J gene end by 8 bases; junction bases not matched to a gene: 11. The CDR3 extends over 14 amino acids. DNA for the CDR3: TGTGCCAGCATTGGAGGGACAGTTGCGGACACCATATATTTT. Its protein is CASIGGTVADTIYF.

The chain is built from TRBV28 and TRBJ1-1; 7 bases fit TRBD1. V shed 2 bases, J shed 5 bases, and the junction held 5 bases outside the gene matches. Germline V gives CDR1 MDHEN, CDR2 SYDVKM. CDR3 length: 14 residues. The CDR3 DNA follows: TGTGCCAGCAGTTTACTCCGGGACAGTACTGAAGCTTTCTTT. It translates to CASSLLRDSTEAFF. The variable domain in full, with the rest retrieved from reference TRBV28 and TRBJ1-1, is DVKVTQSSRYLVKRTGEKVFLECVQDMDHENMFWYRQDPGLGLRLIYFSYDVKMKEKGDIPEGYSVSREKKERFSLILESASTNQTSMYLCASSLLRDSTEAFFGQGTRLTVV.

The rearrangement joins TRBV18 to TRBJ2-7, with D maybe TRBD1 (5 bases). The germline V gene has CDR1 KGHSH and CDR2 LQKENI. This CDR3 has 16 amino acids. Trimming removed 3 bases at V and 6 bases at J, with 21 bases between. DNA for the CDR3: TGTGCCAGCTCACCCACCAATGGGGCATCCCTCCTCGAGCAGTACTTC. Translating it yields CASSPTNGASLLEQYF.